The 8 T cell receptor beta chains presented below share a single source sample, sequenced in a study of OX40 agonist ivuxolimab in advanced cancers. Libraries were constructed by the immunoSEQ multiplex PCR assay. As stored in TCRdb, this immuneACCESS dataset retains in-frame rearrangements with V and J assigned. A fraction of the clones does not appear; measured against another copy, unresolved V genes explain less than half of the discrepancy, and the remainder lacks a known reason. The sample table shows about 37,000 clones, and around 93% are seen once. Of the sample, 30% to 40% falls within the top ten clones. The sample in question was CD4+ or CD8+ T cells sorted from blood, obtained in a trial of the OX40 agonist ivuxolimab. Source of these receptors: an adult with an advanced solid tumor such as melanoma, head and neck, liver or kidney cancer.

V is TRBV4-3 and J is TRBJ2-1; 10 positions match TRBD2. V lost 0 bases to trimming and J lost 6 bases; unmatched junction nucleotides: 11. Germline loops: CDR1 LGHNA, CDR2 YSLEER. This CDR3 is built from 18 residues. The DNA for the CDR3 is TGCGCCAGCAGCCAAGACACCCCTTCAGCGGGAGGGAGCAATGAGCAGTTCTTC. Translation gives CASSQDTPSAGGSNEQFF.

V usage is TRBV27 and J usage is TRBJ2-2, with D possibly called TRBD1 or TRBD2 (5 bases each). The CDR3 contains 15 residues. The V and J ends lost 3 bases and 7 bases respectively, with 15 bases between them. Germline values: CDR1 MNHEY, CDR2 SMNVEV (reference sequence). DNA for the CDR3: TGTGCCAGCAGTTTTGAGGGGAGAGGGAACGGGGAGCTGTTTTTT. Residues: CASSFEGRGNGELFF.

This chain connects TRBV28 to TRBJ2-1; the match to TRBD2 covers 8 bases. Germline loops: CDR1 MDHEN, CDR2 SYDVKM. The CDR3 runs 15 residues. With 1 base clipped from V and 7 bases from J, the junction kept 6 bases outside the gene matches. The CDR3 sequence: CASSLLSGSGNEQFF. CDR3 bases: TGTGCCAGCAGTTTATTAAGCGGGAGTGGTAATGAGCAGTTCTTC. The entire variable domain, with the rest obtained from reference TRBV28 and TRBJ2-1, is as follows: DVKVTQSSRYLVKRTGEKVFLECVQDMDHENMFWYRQDPGLGLRLIYFSYDVKMKEKGDIPEGYSVSREKKERFSLILESASTNQTSMYLCASSLLSGSGNEQFFGPGTRLTVL.

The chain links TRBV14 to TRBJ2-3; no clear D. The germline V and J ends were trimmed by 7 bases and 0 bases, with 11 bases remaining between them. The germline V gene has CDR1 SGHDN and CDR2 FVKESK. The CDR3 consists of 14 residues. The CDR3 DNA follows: TGTGCCAGCACGTCGGCCGCTAGCACAGATACGCAGTATTTT. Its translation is CASTSAASTDTQYF.

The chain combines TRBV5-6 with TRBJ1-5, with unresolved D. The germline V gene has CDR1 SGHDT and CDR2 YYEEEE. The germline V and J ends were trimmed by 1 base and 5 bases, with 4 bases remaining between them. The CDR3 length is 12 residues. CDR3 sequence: CASSLWDQPQHF. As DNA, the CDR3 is TGTGCCAGCAGCTTGTGGGATCAGCCCCAGCATTTT.

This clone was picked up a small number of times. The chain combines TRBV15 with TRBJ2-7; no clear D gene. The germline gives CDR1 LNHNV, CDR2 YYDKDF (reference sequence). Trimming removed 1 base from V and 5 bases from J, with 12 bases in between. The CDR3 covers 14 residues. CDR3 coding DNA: TGTGCCACCAGCAGAGTCGGGTACGAAGACGAGCAGTACTTC. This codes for CATSRVGYEDEQYF.

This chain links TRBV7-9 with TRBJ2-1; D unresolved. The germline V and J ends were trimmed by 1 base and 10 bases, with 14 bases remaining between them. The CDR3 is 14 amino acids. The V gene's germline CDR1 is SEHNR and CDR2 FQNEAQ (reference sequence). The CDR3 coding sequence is TGTGCCAGCAGCTTAGGGCTTCCCGATCTCGAGCAGTTCTTC. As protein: CASSLGLPDLEQFF.

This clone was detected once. CDR3 nucleotides: TGTGCCAGCAGTCTACGGGACAGGGGTTCACCCCTCCACTTT. Translated, it gives CASSLRDRGSPLHF. The chain couples TRBV27 to TRBJ1-6; TRBD1 matches at 10 bases. With V trimmed by 5 bases and J by 9 bases, 4 bases remained unmatched. In germline, CDR1 is MNHEY, CDR2 SMNVEV (reference sequence). The CDR3 runs 14 residues.